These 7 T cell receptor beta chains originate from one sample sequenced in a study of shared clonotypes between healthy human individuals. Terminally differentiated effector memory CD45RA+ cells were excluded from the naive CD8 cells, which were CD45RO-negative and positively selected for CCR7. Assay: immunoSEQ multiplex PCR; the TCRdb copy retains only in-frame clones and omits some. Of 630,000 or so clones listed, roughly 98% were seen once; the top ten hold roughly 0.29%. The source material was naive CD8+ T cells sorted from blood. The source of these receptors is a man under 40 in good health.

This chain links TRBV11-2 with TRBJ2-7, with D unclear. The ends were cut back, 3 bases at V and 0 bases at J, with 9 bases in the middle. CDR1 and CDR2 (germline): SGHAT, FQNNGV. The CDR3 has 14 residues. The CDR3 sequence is CASSFGSLSYEQYF. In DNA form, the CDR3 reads TGTGCCAGCAGCTTCGGTTCCCTCTCCTACGAGCAGTACTTC. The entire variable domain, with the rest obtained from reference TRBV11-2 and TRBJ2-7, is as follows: EAGVAQSPRYKIIEKRQSVAFWCNPISGHATLYWYQQILGQGPKLLIQFQNNGVVDDSQLPKDRFSAERLKGVDSTLKIQPAKLEDSAVYLCASSFGSLSYEQYFGPGTRLTVT.

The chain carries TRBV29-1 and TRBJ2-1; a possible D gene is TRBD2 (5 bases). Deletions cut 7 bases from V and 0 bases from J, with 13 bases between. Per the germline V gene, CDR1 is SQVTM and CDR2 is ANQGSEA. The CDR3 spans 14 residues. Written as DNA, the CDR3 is TGCAGCGCAGACACTAGGAGCTCCTACAATGAGCAGTTCTTC. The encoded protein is CSADTRSSYNEQFF.

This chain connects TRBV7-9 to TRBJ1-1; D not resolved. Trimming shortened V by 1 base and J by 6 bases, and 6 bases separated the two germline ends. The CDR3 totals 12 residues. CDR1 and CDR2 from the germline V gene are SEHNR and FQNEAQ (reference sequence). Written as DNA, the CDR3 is TGTGCCAGCAGCTTAGGTGGTGCTGAAGCTTTCTTT. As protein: CASSLGGAEAFF.

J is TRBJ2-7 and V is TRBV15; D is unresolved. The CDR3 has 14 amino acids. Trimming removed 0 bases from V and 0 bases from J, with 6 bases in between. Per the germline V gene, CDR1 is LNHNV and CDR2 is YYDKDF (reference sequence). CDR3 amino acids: CATSRDGFSYEQYF. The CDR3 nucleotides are TGTGCCACCAGCAGAGACGGGTTCTCCTACGAGCAGTACTTC.

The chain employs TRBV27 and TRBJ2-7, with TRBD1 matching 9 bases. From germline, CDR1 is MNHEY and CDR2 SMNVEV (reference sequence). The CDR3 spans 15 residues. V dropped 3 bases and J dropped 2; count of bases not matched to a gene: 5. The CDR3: CASSLGGQGTYEQYF. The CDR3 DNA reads TGTGCCAGCAGTTTGGGGGGACAGGGAACCTACGAGCAGTACTTC.

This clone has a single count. Here the CDR3 reads CASSLFGQVPYNEQFF. As DNA, the CDR3 is TGTGCCAGCAGCTTATTTGGACAGGTCCCCTACAATGAGCAGTTCTTC. The rearrangement links TRBV7-9 to TRBJ2-1; 7 bases agree with TRBD1. Germline V CDR1 and CDR2: SEHNR, FQNEAQ (reference sequence). V was clipped by 2 bases and J by 2 bases; unmatched bases: 6. CDR3 size: 16 residues.

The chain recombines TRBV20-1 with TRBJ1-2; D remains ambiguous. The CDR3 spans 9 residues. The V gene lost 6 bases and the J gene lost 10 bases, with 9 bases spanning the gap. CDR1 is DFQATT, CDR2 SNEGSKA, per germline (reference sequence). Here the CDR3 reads CSAPAFYTF. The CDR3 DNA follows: TGCAGTGCCCCGGCTTTCTACACCTTC.